These T cell receptor beta chains were read from a single sample in a study of blood T cells in healthy people across ages. TCRdb called the 5' RACE reads again in MiXCR, with one record for every CDR3 protein. The sample lists approximately 1.5 million distinct CDR3 sequences; about 35% were seen once. Sequencing input: blood. All receptors derive from a woman in her thirties in good health. CDR3s include the opening cysteine and the closing phenylalanine or tryptophan. A D gene is named only where the DNA matches it firmly. A row's size may be missing; if present it is once, few, many or a size class.

size,J,V,D,DNA,CDR3
once,TRBJ2-7,TRBV20-1,TRBD2,TGCAGTGCTAGAGCCGGGAGGCAGTCCGAGCAGTACTTC,CSARAGRQSEQYF
few,TRBJ2-4,TRBV20-1,NA,TGCACTGGGACCCACAACGACATTCAGTACTTC,CTGTHNDIQYF
NA,TRBJ2-7,TRBV20-1,NA,TGCAGTGCTAGGGGGCCAGAACGCAGGTACGAGCAGTACTTC,CSARGPERRYEQYF
NA,TRBJ2-3,TRBV4-1,TRBD2,TGCGCCAGCAGCCCTAGACCAGCTCTGGGGGGGGACTACACAGATACGCAGTATTTT,CASSPRPALGGDYTDTQYF
few,TRBJ2-3,TRBV6-1,TRBD2,TGTGCCAGCAGTACAGTAGCGGGAGGAGGAGATACGCAGTATTTT,CASSTVAGGGDTQYF
NA,TRBJ2-5,TRBV20-1,NA,TGCAGTGCTCTTTTTCGGGGGCAAGAGGCCCAGTACTTC,CSALFRGQEAQYF
NA,TRBJ1-6,TRBV6-1,TRBD1,TGTGCCAGCAGATCTCACTCACAGGGGTCCTATAATTCACCCCTCCACTTT,CASRSHSQGSYNSPLHF
NA,TRBJ1-2,TRBV20-1,NA,TGCAGTGCTAGAGATCGATGGACCACCGACTATGGCTACACCTTC,CSARDRWTTDYGYTF
few,TRBJ2-5,TRBV13,TRBD1,TGTGCCAGCAGCTTGACAGGGCAGGCCCTTGGGACCCAGTACTTC,CASSLTGQALGTQYF
NA,TRBJ1-2,TRBV5-1,NA,TGCGCCAGCAGAAAGGAGGAAAGTAGCCAGTCTGGCACCTTC,CASRKEESSQSGTF
few,TRBJ2-3,TRBV7-2,NA,TGTGCCAGCAGTTCACTGGGGGCGACAGATACGCAGTATTTT,CASSSLGATDTQYF
NA,TRBJ2-5,TRBV5-1,TRBD2,TGCGCCAGCAGCCCCCGTGGAGCGGGAATCATCGAGACCCAGTACTTC,CASSPRGAGIIETQYF
once,TRBJ1-2,TRBV4-1,TRBD1,TGCGCCAGCAGCCAATTGGGACAGGTGGGCTATAGCTACACCTTC,CASSQLGQVGYSYTF
few,TRBJ1-4,TRBV12-3/TRBV12-4,NA,TGTGCCAGCAGTTTCGAAACTACTAGGACTGGGACCAAAGAGTACAATGAAAAACTGTTTTTT,CASSFETTRTGTKEYNEKLFF
NA,TRBJ1-3,TRBV3-1,TRBD1,TGTGCCAGCAGCTTACAGGGGGCGAATACTGGAAACACCATATATTTT,CASSLQGANTGNTIYF
NA,TRBJ2-5,TRBV3-1,TRBD1,TGTGCCAGCAGCCAAGCAGGGAGGGACAGGGTGGAGACCCAGTACTTC,CASSQAGRDRVETQYF
few,TRBJ2-3,TRBV10-3,NA,TGTGCCGTCAGGGGTAGCACAGATACGCAGTATTTT,CAVRGSTDTQYF
few,TRBJ1-1,TRBV9,NA,TGTGCCAGCAGCGCGAGTGGACAGTTCGACATGAACACTGAAGCTTTCTTT,CASSASGQFDMNTEAFF
NA,TRBJ2-5,TRBV12-3/TRBV12-4,NA,TGTGCCAGCAGTCGACATCTCCAAGAGACCCAGTACTTC,CASSRHLQETQYF
few,TRBJ2-7,TRBV20-1,TRBD1,TGCAGTGCTAGCCCCGGGACAGGGTCCGAGCAGTACTTC,CSASPGTGSEQYF
NA,TRBJ2-7,TRBV7-3,NA,TGTGCCAGCAGCTTAGGTCGGGCAAGAGACGGCTACGAGCAGTACTTC,CASSLGRARDGYEQYF
NA,TRBJ2-7,TRBV14,TRBD1,TGTGCCAGCAGCCACCCTGGGGACAGGGGATACGAGCAGTACTTT,CASSHPGDRGYEQYF
NA,TRBJ2-5,TRBV5-1,NA,TGCGCCAGCAGCAACCCGACGTCGACAGGTTCGGGGGAGACCCAGTACTTC,CASSNPTSTGSGETQYF
NA,TRBJ1-2,TRBV18,NA,TGTGCCAGCTCCGTACAGGACTATGGCTACACCTTC,CASSVQDYGYTF
few,TRBJ2-7,TRBV7-2,NA,TGTGCCAGCAGCCCCCAACAGGGTTCTCACGAGCAGTACTTC,CASSPQQGSHEQYF
NA,TRBJ2-1,TRBV29-1,TRBD2,TGCAGCGTTGAGGATGTAAGTCTCCTAGCGGTCGATGAGCAGTTCTTC,CSVEDVSLLAVDEQFF
NA,TRBJ1-2,TRBV20-1,NA,TGCAGTGCCCTCAATCGCCAGGGGAACTATGGCTACACCTTC,CSALNRQGNYGYTF